The clone carrying this TCR beta chain was detected ten times or more. Its antigen is unknown. Researchers built TCR beta libraries using quantitative 5'-RACE with molecular barcodes. From the 5' RACE reads, TCRdb called clonotypes with MiXCR, one entry per CDR3 protein. This table has almost 45,000 distinct CDR3 sequences, approximately 11% appearing once. This entry comes from a study of CD8 T cells in ankylosing spondylitis. Whole-study results and caveats: In ankylosing spondylitis patients, matched synovial fluid reportedly showed significant enrichment of disease-linked clones. Those disease-linked clones were CD8+; they were also relatively rare in peripheral blood.

Losses at the gene ends were 1 base for V and 2 bases for J; bases not matched to a gene: 0. The CDR3 has 14 residues. The receptor was derived from a male donor with ankylosing spondylitis or in good health (not recorded which). This sequence joins TRBV12-3 or TRBV12-4 and TRBJ2-7; 9 nucleotides match TRBD1. Sequencing was done on a sample of blood, either unsorted or a sorted T cell fraction (not recorded which). The CDR3, as DNA: TGTGCCAGCAGTTTAGGGACAGGGGCCTACGAGCAGTACTTC. Its protein is CASSLGTGAYEQYF.